This T cell receptor (beta chain) was sequenced in a study of identical twins. CDR3 length: 13 residues. Trimming took 8 bases from V and 1 from J, leaving 9 bases between them. TCRdb reanalysed the 5' RACE reads using MiXCR and keeps one entry per CDR3 protein. The table records roughly 690,000 distinct CDR3 sequences, 21% of them present only once. These same records also appear under a second study, on T cells expressing NK-cell markers. That report notes: Of eight sequenced donors, seven were HCMV-seropositive and one HCMV-seronegative.

This chain uses TRBV12-3 or TRBV12-4 with TRBJ2-4; D uncertain. The receptor's source is a woman aged 18-35 years in good health. Material for sequencing was PBMCs. The CDR3 coding sequence is TGTGCCAGCCAGGAGCACGCCAAAAACATTCAGTACTTC. Amino acids: CASQEHAKNIQYF.